The source of this TCR beta chain is a study of T cell responses to AZD1222 COVID-19 vaccine. Study summary: Second-dose timings of about 4 or about 12 weeks were pooled.

Study outcomes and limitations: Spike-specific TCR breadth and depth rose after two AZD1222 doses.

A word on this clone: Its antigen is currently unknown.

Method: immunoSEQ multiplex PCR; TCRdb's copy keeps in-frame clones and lacks some. The table lists approximately 89,000 clones, 70% to 90% of them singletons. This sequence was found in an adult in good health. Sequenced material: peripheral blood, taken on day 0 of AZD1222 vaccination.

CDR3 sequence: CASSVTGANTEAFF. The CDR3 DNA sequence: TGTGCCAGCAGCGTAACAGGGGCGAACACTGAAGCTTTCTTT. This chain links TRBV9 with TRBJ1-1; 7 nucleotides agree with TRBD1. Germline V gene sequence: CDR1 SGDLS, CDR2 YYNGEE. Trimming cost V 1 base and J 1 base; bases outside gene matches: 1. The CDR3 extends over 14 amino acids.